This entry describes one T cell receptor (beta chain). These data belong to a study of control samples from healthy donors and cancer patients. Deletions cut 5 bases from V and 4 bases from J, with 5 bases between. There are 11 residues in the CDR3. In germline, CDR1 is LNHDA, CDR2 SQIVND (reference sequence). Clones were sequenced by immunoSEQ multiplex PCR, and TCRdb holds only the in-frame ones, with some missing. The repertoire consists of about 130,000 clones, with about 92% occurring once and the leading ten covering 0.58%. This TCR was recovered from a man older than 75 with head and neck cancer. V and J are TRBV19 and TRBJ1-2, with D hard to call. Material: PBMCs. This chain's CDR3 is CASSYSYGYTF. The CDR3 DNA is TGTGCCAGTAGTTACAGCTATGGCTACACCTTC.